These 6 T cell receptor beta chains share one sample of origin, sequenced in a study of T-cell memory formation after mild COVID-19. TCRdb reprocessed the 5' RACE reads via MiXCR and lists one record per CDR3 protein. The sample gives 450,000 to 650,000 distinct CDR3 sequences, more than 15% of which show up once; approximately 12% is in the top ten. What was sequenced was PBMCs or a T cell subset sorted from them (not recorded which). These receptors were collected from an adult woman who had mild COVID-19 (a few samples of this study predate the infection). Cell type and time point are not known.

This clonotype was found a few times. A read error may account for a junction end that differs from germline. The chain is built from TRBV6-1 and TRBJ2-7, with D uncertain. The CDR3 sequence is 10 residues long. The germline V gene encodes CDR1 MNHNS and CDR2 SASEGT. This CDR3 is CASSEGGSNF. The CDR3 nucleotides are TGTGCCAGCAGTGAAGGGGGATCTAACTTC.

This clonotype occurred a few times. CDR3 DNA sequence: TGTGCCAGAAGACCGGGACTTTCCTACGAGCAGTACTTC. This translates into CARRPGLSYEQYF. This chain connects TRBV5-5 to TRBJ2-7; TRBD2 might be the D (6 bases). CDR3 length: 13 amino acids. V shed 8 bases and J shed 1 base, with 13 bases lying between them. Germline V gene sequence: CDR1 SGHKS, CDR2 YYEKEE (reference sequence). Supplemented by reference TRBV5-5 and TRBJ2-7, the full variable domain reads DAGVTQSPTHLIKTRGQQVTLRCSPISGHKSVSWYQQVLGQGPQFIFQYYEKEERGRGNFPDRFSARQFPNYSSELNVNALLLGDSALYLCARRPGLSYEQYFGPGTRLTVT.

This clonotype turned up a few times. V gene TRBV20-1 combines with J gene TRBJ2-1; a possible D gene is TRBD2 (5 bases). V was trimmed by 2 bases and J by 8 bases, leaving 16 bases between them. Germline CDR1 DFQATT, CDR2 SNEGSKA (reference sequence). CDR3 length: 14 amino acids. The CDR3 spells CSARKGLAWDEQFF. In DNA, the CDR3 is TGCAGTGCTAGAAAGGGCCTAGCCTGGGATGAGCAGTTCTTC.

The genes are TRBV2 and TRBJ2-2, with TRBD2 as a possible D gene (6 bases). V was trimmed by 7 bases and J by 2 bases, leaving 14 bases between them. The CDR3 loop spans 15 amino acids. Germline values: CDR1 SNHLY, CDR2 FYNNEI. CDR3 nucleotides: TGTGCCAGCATTAGCGGAGAGGGTAACACCGGGGAGCTGTTTTTT. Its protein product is CASISGEGNTGELFF.

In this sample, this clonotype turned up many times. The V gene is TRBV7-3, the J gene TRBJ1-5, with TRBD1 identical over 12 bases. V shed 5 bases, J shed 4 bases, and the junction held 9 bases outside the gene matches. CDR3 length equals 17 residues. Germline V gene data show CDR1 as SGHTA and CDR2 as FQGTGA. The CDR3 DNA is TGTGCCAGCAGCCCTTTCGGGACAGGGGGCGGGAATCAGCCCCAGCATTTT. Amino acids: CASSPFGTGGGNQPQHF.

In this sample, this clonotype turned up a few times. The CDR3 is CASSQDPRVGEQYF. CDR3 DNA sequence: TGTGCCAGCAGCCAAGATCCCAGGGTGGGCGAGCAGTACTTC. J is TRBJ2-7 and V is TRBV3-1; D perhaps matches TRBD1 (5 bases). Trimming stripped 0 bases from V and 6 bases from J, with 12 bases between. This CDR3 has 14 amino acids. Germline V CDR1 and CDR2: LGHDT, YNNKEL (reference sequence).